The clone carrying this T cell receptor (beta chain) turned up a few times. Its matching antigen is unknown. V was shortened by 0 bases and J by 3 bases, with 12 bases between the two germline ends. This CDR3 has 15 residues. CDR1 and CDR2 from the germline V gene are SGHDT and YYEEEE. The data stem from a study of cytomegalovirus exposure and HLA in healthy donors. Looking at the study overall: Earlier work reported 110 million or so unique TCR beta sequences from 150 million to 200 million T cells.

General study points: In a later analysis, HLA-associated beta chains showed higher expansion and lower generation probabilities than comparable chains.

PCR used 60 Vbeta primers and 13 Jbeta primers. Libraries were prepared by immunoSEQ multiplex PCR; TCRdb keeps only in-frame clonotypes and omits some of them. The sample carries 200,000 or so clones, roughly 70% recorded once. Sequencing was carried out using PBMCs. The genes are TRBV5-6 and TRBJ1-2; the D is unclear. The clonotype was recovered from a man aged 40-49 years in good health and CMV-seropositive. CDR3 coding DNA: TGTGCCAGCAGCTTGGGATTTAGCAGCGACTATGGCTACACCTTC. Encoded protein: CASSLGFSSDYGYTF. Full variable domain (rest looked up from reference TRBV5-6 and TRBJ1-2): DAGVTQSPTHLIKTRGQQVTLRCSPKSGHDTVSWYQQALGQGPQFIFQYYEEEERQRGNFPDRFSGHQFPNYSSELNVNALLLGDSALYLCASSLGFSSDYGYTFGSGTRLTVV.